The 25 T cell receptor beta chains reported below all come from one sample, sequenced in a study of T cells in Graves' hyperthyroidism and ophthalmopathy. RNA transcripts provided the source from which TCR beta CDR3 regions were amplified. The TCR CDR3 first-round RT-PCR relied on the HTBI primer set. TCRdb itself ran the multiplex PCR reads through MiXCR, one entry per CDR3 protein. The sample comprises about 55,000 distinct CDR3 sequences, approximately 53% of which are singletons, and 2.5% to 3.5% rests with the top ten. Input material: blood. These receptors were obtained from an older woman with Graves' ophthalmopathy.

This clonotype came up many times. V gene TRBV15 combines with J gene TRBJ1-5; the match to TRBD1 covers 10 bases. The J segment lost 6 bases and the V segment lost 5 bases, leaving 4 bases of the junction unmatched. Germline CDR1 reads LNHNV; CDR2 reads YYDKDF (reference sequence). This CDR3 region has 14 residues. The chain's CDR3 is CATSRQGAGQPQHF. Written as DNA, the CDR3 is TGTGCCACCAGCCGACAGGGGGCGGGTCAGCCCCAGCATTTT.

The V and J genes are TRBV7-7 and TRBJ2-2; TRBD1 matches at 7 bases. Per germline, CDR1 SSHAT and CDR2 FNYEAQ (reference sequence). The CDR3 loop spans 15 amino acids. Unmatched junction bases numbered 5, after V lost 5 bases and J lost 2 bases. The CDR3 bases are TGTGCCAGCAGCCTAGACAGGGTTAACACCGGGGAGCTGTTTTTT. It is translated as CASSLDRVNTGELFF.

This clonotype appeared many times. The V gene is TRBV7-3, the J gene TRBJ1-3; D unclear. V lost 5 bases and J 1 base, leaving 6 bases between the germline ends. The CDR3 is made up of 13 amino acids. Germline V gene lookup returns CDR1 SGHTA and CDR2 FQGTGA. DNA for the CDR3: TGTGCCAGCAGCGTATTGTCTGGAAACACCATATATTTT. This translates into CASSVLSGNTIYF.

This clonotype was counted ten times or more. The V and J genes are TRBV19 and TRBJ2-7, with TRBD1 as a possible D gene (5 bases). Germline CDR1 is LNHDA and CDR2 is SQIVND (reference sequence). The CDR3 length is 15 residues. Trimming removed 1 base at V and 5 bases at J, with 15 bases between. CDR3 residues: CASSIGTSPGHEQYF. The DNA of the CDR3 is TGTGCCAGTAGTATAGGTACCTCGCCAGGGCACGAGCAGTACTTC.

On this clonotype itself: The junction shows a germline mismatch at one end, possibly a read error. The chain links TRBV2 to TRBJ2-2; no clear D. CDR1 is SNHLY and CDR2 is FYNNEI in the germline V gene. The CDR3 covers 16 residues. Here the CDR3 reads CASTLFVGMNPGELFF. In nucleotides, the CDR3 is TGTGCCAGCACTCTGTTTGTCGGAATGAACCCCGGGGAGCTGTTTTTT.

The chain is built from TRBV4-1 and TRBJ2-7; maybe TRBD1 (6 bases). Germline loops: CDR1 MGHRA, CDR2 YSYEKL. The CDR3 length is 15 residues. The V and J ends lost 2 bases and 6 bases respectively, with 17 bases between them. DNA of the CDR3: TGCGCCAGCAGCCAAAGGGGACAAATCGATTGCGAGCAGTACTTC. This sequence encodes CASSQRGQIDCEQYF.

CDR3 DNA: TGTGCCAGCAAGAATGGGGGCCCGGGACAGCATATCTATGGCTACACCTTC. It encodes CASKNGGPGQHIYGYTF. The chain employs TRBV2 and TRBJ1-2, with 7 bases that match TRBD1. The CDR3 totals 17 residues. CDR1 SNHLY and CDR2 FYNNEI come from the germline V gene. The V gene end was trimmed by 7 bases and the J gene end by 4 bases; junction bases not matched to a gene: 18.

The table lists this clonotype with many counts. The rearrangement links TRBV27 to TRBJ2-1, with TRBD2 as a possible D gene (6 bases). Trimming shortened V by 6 bases and J by 7 bases, and 16 bases separated the two germline ends. This CDR3 spans 14 amino acids. Germline V lookup: CDR1 MNHEY, CDR2 SMNVEV (reference sequence). CDR3: CASSDAGRVNEQFF. CDR3 DNA: TGTGCCAGCAGCGACGCGGGGCGGGTAAATGAGCAGTTCTTC.

This clonotype was counted many times. The J gene is TRBJ2-5, the V gene TRBV3-1; possibly TRBD2 for D (6 bases). This CDR3 is built from 15 residues. Trimming cost V 0 bases and J 6 bases, with 14 bases left between them. Germline-derived CDR1 and CDR2 are LGHDT and YNNKEL (reference sequence). The CDR3 spells CASSQERRGRQTQYF. DNA for the CDR3: TGTGCCAGCAGCCAAGAGAGGCGGGGTAGACAGACCCAGTACTTC.

The chain recombines TRBV28 with TRBJ1-2, with 7 nucleotides matching TRBD1. Germline trimming cut 8 bases from V and 6 bases from J; bases unmatched to any gene: 6. Germline assignment: CDR1 MDHEN and CDR2 SYDVKM. The CDR3 runs to 12 residues. This chain's CDR3 is CASQGDRNGYTF. The CDR3 DNA reads as TGTGCCAGCCAGGGGGACAGAAATGGCTACACCTTC.

The chain links TRBV7-2 to TRBJ2-6; D possibly corresponds to TRBD1 (5 bases). The CDR3 loop spans 15 amino acids. V was shortened by 1 base and J by 4 bases, with 8 bases between the two germline ends. Germline-derived CDR1 and CDR2 are SGHTA and FQGNSA. CDR3 bases: TGTGCCAGCAGCTTAGTGGGGCAGGGGGCCAACGTCCTGACTTTC. The encoded protein is CASSLVGQGANVLTF.

This rearrangement joins TRBV29-1 to TRBJ2-3; 7 bases agree with TRBD2. The J segment lost 6 bases and the V segment lost 6 bases, leaving 24 bases of the junction unmatched. This CDR3 is built from 18 residues. CDR1 and CDR2 from the germline V gene are SQVTM and ANQGSEA. CDR3 DNA: TGCAGCGTCCGGGACTGGAGCGAGGGTCTAGCGGACACCGATACGCAGTATTTT. Translated, it gives CSVRDWSEGLADTDTQYF.

The gene calls are TRBV7-2 and TRBJ1-6; unclear D gene. The germline V and J ends were trimmed by 5 bases and 6 bases, with 8 bases remaining between them. The CDR3 runs to 13 residues. Germline V gene data show CDR1 as SGHTA and CDR2 as FQGNSA. The DNA of the CDR3 is TGTGCCAGCAGCAGGCAGCTTAATTCACCCCTCCACTTT. It specifies CASSRQLNSPLHF.

The table lists this clonotype with many counts. This chain connects TRBV7-9 to TRBJ2-5; D could derive from TRBD1 or TRBD2 (6 bases each). V shed 4 bases and J shed 2 bases, with 14 bases lying between them. The germline CDR1 and CDR2 sequences are SEHNR and FQNEAQ (reference sequence). CDR3 length: 15 amino acids. The CDR3 region has the DNA TGTGCCAGCAGCTCCGGGGGCGGGCAGCAAGAGACCCAGTACTTC. Translated: CASSSGGGQQETQYF.

This clonotype was observed at least ten times. The chain has TRBV7-6 and TRBJ2-3; no firm D call. V lost 3 bases and J 2 bases, leaving 18 bases between the germline ends. Germline CDR1 is SGHVS and CDR2 is FNYEAQ. The length of the CDR3 is 17 residues. CDR3 bases: TGTGCCAGCAGCTTCGGTCGTGAGACAACTCCCACAGATACGCAGTATTTT. Its protein product is CASSFGRETTPTDTQYF.

The count of this clonotype is one. J is TRBJ2-5 and V is TRBV20-1; tentatively, D is TRBD1 or TRBD2 (5 bases each). CDR3 size: 12 residues. With 0 bases removed from V and 10 bases from J, the gap between germline ends came to 12 bases. The germline gives CDR1 DFQATT, CDR2 SNEGSKA (reference sequence). Here the CDR3 reads CSARDREGIQYF. The CDR3 coding sequence is TGCAGTGCTAGAGATCGTGAGGGGATCCAGTACTTC.

On this clonotype: Germline and junction disagree at one end, which may indicate a read error. The V call is TRBV6-1, the J call TRBJ1-2; 8 nucleotides match TRBD1. The CDR3 is made up of 13 amino acids. Germline values: CDR1 MNHNS, CDR2 SASEGT. The CDR3 bases are TGTGCCGGCGGACAGGGTGAATCCTATGGCTACACCTTT. It translates to CAGGQGESYGYTF.

This clonotype has just one count. One end of the junction does not line up with germline, which may come from a read error. The J gene is TRBJ2-3, the V gene TRBV7-2, with TRBD2 identical over 7 bases. Germline assignment: CDR1 SGHTA and CDR2 FQGNSA. The CDR3 is 17 amino acids. CDR3 in amino acids: CASSLSSGGVTTDTQYF. The CDR3, as DNA: TGCGCCAGCAGCTTGTCATCGGGGGGAGTTACCACAGATACGCAGTATTTT.

The chain employs TRBV5-5 and TRBJ1-2; D is possibly TRBD1 (5 bases). With 6 bases removed from V and 8 bases from J, the gap between germline ends came to 14 bases. Germline assignment: CDR1 SGHKS and CDR2 YYEKEE (reference sequence). The CDR3 has 12 amino acids. CDR3 DNA sequence: TGTGCCAGCACCCCCCGGGGGAGAGGCTACACCTTC. Protein: CASTPRGRGYTF. Based on the CDR3 plus reference TRBV5-5 and TRBJ1-2, the full variable domain is DAGVTQSPTHLIKTRGQQVTLRCSPISGHKSVSWYQQVLGQGPQFIFQYYEKEERGRGNFPDRFSARQFPNYSSELNVNALLLGDSALYLCASTPRGRGYTFGSGTRLTVV.

This clonotype was picked up many times. V and J are TRBV11-2 and TRBJ1-1; D unclear. V was trimmed by 0 bases and J by 1 base, leaving 6 bases between them. CDR3 length: 14 residues. The germline gives CDR1 SGHAT, CDR2 FQNNGV. CDR3 nucleotide sequence: TGTGCCAGCAGCTTAGATTGGGGGAACACTGAAGCTTTCTTT. This encodes CASSLDWGNTEAFF. Full variable domain (remainder filled in from reference TRBV11-2 and TRBJ1-1): EAGVAQSPRYKIIEKRQSVAFWCNPISGHATLYWYQQILGQGPKLLIQFQNNGVVDDSQLPKDRFSAERLKGVDSTLKIQPAKLEDSAVYLCASSLDWGNTEAFFGQGTRLTVV.

This clonotype was recorded many times. This chain links TRBV6-1 with TRBJ1-2; no clear D. The CDR3 runs to 15 residues. The V end lost 0 bases, the J end lost 3 bases, and 11 bases lay between the germline ends. Germline assignment: CDR1 MNHNS and CDR2 SASEGT. The DNA of the CDR3 is TGTGCCAGCAGTGAAGCTGGGAACAGCTACTATGGCTACACCTTC. Translated, it gives CASSEAGNSYYGYTF.

The chain carries TRBV7-8 and TRBJ1-6; D is uncertain. The germline CDR1 and CDR2 sequences are SGHVS and FQNEAQ. This CDR3 contains 16 residues. V dropped 1 base and J dropped 7 bases, with 14 bases sitting between them. CDR3 residues: CASSLVAGSGNSPLHF. The CDR3 nucleotides read TGTGCCAGCAGCTTAGTCGCAGGAAGCGGGAATTCACCCCTCCACTTT.

This clonotype has a count of ten or more. V and J are TRBV14 and TRBJ2-3, with D possibly being TRBD1 or TRBD2 (5 bases each). This CDR3 comprises 17 residues. Germline V gene lookup returns CDR1 SGHDN and CDR2 FVKESK. With 1 base removed from V and 0 bases from J, the gap between germline ends came to 14 bases. This CDR3 is CASSQVTGATSTDTQYF. In DNA form, the CDR3 reads TGTGCCAGCAGCCAAGTTACCGGGGCGACTAGCACAGATACGCAGTATTTT.

This clonotype is medium-sized (0.01 to 0.1%) in the sample. This chain uses TRBV29-1 with TRBJ2-7, with D hard to call. The CDR3 is 13 amino acids. The germline CDR1 and CDR2 sequences are SQVTM and ANQGSEA. V was trimmed by 5 bases and J by 2 bases, leaving 13 bases between them. The CDR3, as DNA: TGCAGCGTTCGACAACAGAGTACCTACGAGCAGTACTTC. Translated, it gives CSVRQQSTYEQYF.

This clonotype came up many times. CDR3 coding DNA: TGCGCCAGCAGCTTTGGCGTCACAGATACGCAGTATTTT. Translation gives CASSFGVTDTQYF. The chain couples TRBV5-1 to TRBJ2-3; D gene uncertain. The V end was cut by 2 bases, the J end by 2 bases, with 6 bases between. CDR1 and CDR2 (germline): SGHRS, YFSETQ. This CDR3 region has 13 residues. Full variable domain (remainder filled in from reference TRBV5-1 and TRBJ2-3): KAGVTQTPRYLIKTRGQQVTLSCSPISGHRSVSWYQQTPGQGLQFLFEYFSETQRNKGNFPGRFSGRQFSNSRSEMNVSTLELGDSALYLCASSFGVTDTQYFGPGTRLTVL.